Each of the 29 T cell receptor beta chains below was sequenced from the same sample in a study of cytomegalovirus exposure and HLA in healthy donors. The PCR employed 60 Vbeta primers together with 13 Jbeta primers. The assay was immunoSEQ multiplex PCR, and TCRdb's table has in-frame clones only and misses some. Here the sample table reports 100,000 to 150,000 clones. The sample comprised PBMCs. These receptor sequences come from a woman aged 40 to 50 in good health and CMV-seropositive.

CDR3 nucleotide sequence: TGTGCCAGTAGTGCCCGACTAGCGGGAGAATACGAGCAGTACTTC. Translation gives CASSARLAGEYEQYF. The V and J genes are TRBV19 and TRBJ2-7, with 12 nucleotides matching TRBD2. Trimming took 5 bases from V and 4 from J; bases not matched to a gene: 6. This CDR3 has 15 amino acids. Germline V gene sequence: CDR1 LNHDA, CDR2 SQIVND (reference sequence).

The chain recombines TRBV7-6 with TRBJ2-1; 11 bases map to TRBD2. The trim removed 8 bases at V and 3 bases at J, leaving 9 bases unmatched. Per the germline V gene, CDR1 is SGHVS and CDR2 is FNYEAQ. The CDR3 is 16 amino acids. The CDR3 loop reads CASAMGLAENYNEQFF. The CDR3 DNA follows: TGTGCCAGCGCGATGGGACTAGCGGAAAACTACAATGAGCAGTTCTTC. The entire variable domain, with the rest obtained from reference TRBV7-6 and TRBJ2-1, is as follows: GAGVSQSPRYKVTKRGQDVALRCDPISGHVSLYWYRQALGQGPEFLTYFNYEAQQDKSGLPNDRFSAERPEGSISTLTIQRTEQRDSAMYRCASAMGLAENYNEQFFGPGTRLTVL.

The CDR3 sequence: CASTPTTAGELFF. The CDR3, as DNA: TGCGCCAGCACCCCGACTACTGCCGGGGAGCTGTTTTTT. V gene TRBV10-2 combines with J gene TRBJ2-2, with D perhaps matching TRBD2 (5 bases). The CDR3 sequence is 13 residues long. Germline CDR1 reads WSHSY; CDR2 reads SAAADI. V dropped 7 bases and J dropped 6 bases, with 12 bases sitting between them.

The rearrangement links TRBV9 to TRBJ2-3, with D uncertain. The CDR3 is 13 residues long. Per the germline V gene, CDR1 is SGDLS and CDR2 is YYNGEE. Trimming pared 0 bases from V and 5 bases from J, leaving 7 bases between. The CDR3 DNA reads as TGTGCCAGCAGCGTAGGTGTTAGAGATACGCAGTATTTT. Its protein is CASSVGVRDTQYF.

The chain carries TRBV29-1 and TRBJ1-2; no clear D. Trimming shortened V by 2 bases and J by 5 bases, and 6 bases separated the two germline ends. Germline CDR1 and CDR2: SQVTM and ANQGSEA. CDR3 size: 11 residues. This chain's CDR3 is CSVERDYGYTF. In DNA, the CDR3 is TGCAGCGTTGAACGAGATTATGGCTACACCTTC.

This sequence joins TRBV28 and TRBJ1-3, with D possibly being TRBD1 (5 bases). V lost 3 bases to trimming and J lost 0 bases, with 15 bases between them. Per germline, CDR1 MDHEN and CDR2 SYDVKM. The CDR3 is 17 amino acids. CDR3 DNA sequence: TGTGCCAGCAGTTTCTCGGGACTCCTGAGCTCTGGAAACACCATATATTTT. Translation gives CASSFSGLLSSGNTIYF.

The chain uses TRBV7-9 and TRBJ2-7, with TRBD2 identical over 13 bases. The CDR3 consists of 17 residues. J was trimmed by 2 bases and V by 4 bases; bases with no gene match: 8. CDR1 and CDR2 from the germline V gene are SEHNR and FQNEAQ (reference sequence). The CDR3 DNA reads TGTGCCAGCAGCTCTACTAGCGGGAGGGCTCTTCCCTACGAGCAGTACTTC. This translates into CASSSTSGRALPYEQYF.

The rearrangement uses TRBV5-1 and TRBJ2-7, with D perhaps TRBD1 (6 bases). The CDR3 totals 15 residues. Per germline, CDR1 SGHRS and CDR2 YFSETQ. V was shortened by 4 bases and J by 3 bases, with 17 bases between the two germline ends. CDR3 amino acids: CASSPGAGERYEQYF. The CDR3 DNA is TGCGCCAGCAGCCCCGGTGCAGGGGAGCGCTACGAGCAGTACTTC.

The J gene is TRBJ1-2, the V gene TRBV14, with 9 bases fitting TRBD1. CDR1 is SGHDN, CDR2 FVKESK, per germline. Germline trimming cut 1 base from V and 5 bases from J; bases unmatched to any gene: 5. CDR3 length equals 15 residues. The CDR3 coding sequence is TGTGCCAGCAGCCAAGCGGGACAGGGAGGTTATGGCTACACCTTC. Amino acids: CASSQAGQGGYGYTF.

The rearrangement joins TRBV25-1 to TRBJ1-5; no definite D call. Looked up from germline, CDR1 is MGHDK and CDR2 is SYGVNS. The CDR3 is 13 amino acids. Trimming pared 8 bases from V and 0 bases from J, leaving 8 bases between. Here the CDR3 reads CASGQYSNQPQHF. CDR3 nucleotides: TGTGCCAGCGGCCAGTATAGCAATCAGCCCCAGCATTTT. Full variable domain (remainder filled in from reference TRBV25-1 and TRBJ1-5): EADIYQTPRYLVIGTGKKITLECSQTMGHDKMYWYQQDPGMELHLIHYSYGVNSTEKGDLSSESTVSRIRTEHFPLTLESARPSHTSQYLCASGQYSNQPQHFGDGTRLSIL.

The chain has TRBV29-1 and TRBJ2-1; TRBD2 aligns across 11 bases. V gave up 5 bases and J gave up 2 bases; unmatched junction bases: 2. The CDR3 spans 14 residues. Per the germline V gene, CDR1 is SQVTM and CDR2 is ANQGSEA. Here the CDR3 DNA reads TGCAGCGTTTTAGCGGGAGGGACCTACAATGAGCAGTTCTTC. Translating gives CSVLAGGTYNEQFF.

The rearrangement links TRBV5-6 to TRBJ1-2; TRBD1 might be the D (5 bases). The CDR3 is made up of 14 amino acids. The V gene lost 0 bases and the J gene lost 1 base, with 7 bases spanning the gap. In germline, CDR1 is SGHDT, CDR2 YYEEEE. This chain's CDR3 is CASSLGGLNYGYTF. The CDR3 DNA reads TGTGCCAGCAGCTTGGGGGGACTTAACTATGGCTACACCTTC.

The chain joins TRBV9 to TRBJ2-1; 10 bases fit TRBD2. This CDR3 has 19 amino acids. CDR1 and CDR2 (germline): SGDLS, YYNGEE. The V and J ends lost 0 bases and 0 bases, in that order; junction bases with no gene match: 9. CDR3 bases: TGTGCCAGCAGCGTAGATGAACTAGCGGGGTATAGCTCCTACAATGAGCAGTTCTTC. Its protein is CASSVDELAGYSSYNEQFF. Full variable domain (missing parts from reference TRBV9 and TRBJ2-1): DSGVTQTPKHLITATGQRVTLRCSPRSGDLSVYWYQQSLDQGLQFLIQYYNGEERAKGNILERFSAQQFPDLHSELNLSSLELGDSALYFCASSVDELAGYSSYNEQFFGPGTRLTVL.

This clone is called medium-sized based on its frequency. The chain joins TRBV6-4 to TRBJ2-2, with a weak D call TRBD2 (5 bases). The germline V and J ends were trimmed by 3 bases and 3 bases, with 5 bases remaining between them. Germline CDR1 and CDR2: MRHNA and SNTAGT. This CDR3 has 13 residues. CDR3: CASSERDTGELFF. CDR3 coding DNA: TGTGCCAGCAGTGAGCGGGACACCGGGGAGCTGTTTTTT.

The V call is TRBV2, the J call TRBJ2-7, with 10 bases identical to TRBD2. There are 13 residues in the CDR3. J lost 2 bases, V lost 6 bases, and 1 base had no gene match. Germline V CDR1 and CDR2: SNHLY, FYNNEI. The CDR3 spells CASRSGGAYEQYF. CDR3 bases: TGTGCCAGCAGGAGCGGGGGGGCCTACGAGCAGTACTTC.

The V gene is TRBV6-5, the J gene TRBJ2-1; 10 nucleotides match TRBD2. The junction had 4 bases not matched to a gene; V was cut back by 5 bases and J by 3 bases. CDR3 length: 15 amino acids. CDR1 and CDR2 from the germline V gene are MNHEY and SVGAGI. CDR3: CASSRTSGIYNEQFF. Here the CDR3 DNA reads TGTGCCAGCAGTCGGACTAGCGGTATCTACAATGAGCAGTTCTTC.

This chain joins TRBV19 and TRBJ2-7; the match to TRBD2 covers 11 bases. Germline CDR1 reads LNHDA; CDR2 reads SQIVND (reference sequence). Trimming removed 5 bases from V and 3 bases from J; junction bases left unmatched: 6. This CDR3 region has 15 residues. The CDR3 nucleotides read TGTGCCAGTAGTCTTGGGACTAGCGGCGGCTACGAGCAGTACTTC. Protein sequence: CASSLGTSGGYEQYF.

This chain connects TRBV19 to TRBJ2-3; D gene ambiguous. The CDR3 totals 13 residues. V was shortened by 1 base and J by 2 bases, with 4 bases between the two germline ends. The germline V gene encodes CDR1 LNHDA and CDR2 SQIVND (reference sequence). CDR3 in amino acids: CASSIGVTDTQYF. The CDR3, as DNA: TGTGCCAGTAGTATAGGAGTCACAGATACGCAGTATTTT.

The rearrangement joins TRBV30 to TRBJ2-2; 7 positions agree with TRBD1. The CDR3 has 15 residues. The V segment lost 1 base and the J segment 3 bases; nucleotides outside the gene matches: 5. CDR1 and CDR2 (germline): GTSNPN, SVGIG (reference sequence). The CDR3 nucleotides are TGTGCCTGGAGTGCGAGGGGGCGGTACACCGGGGAGCTGTTTTTT. Amino acids: CAWSARGRYTGELFF.

V is TRBV11-2 and J is TRBJ1-4; 7 bases align to TRBD1. CDR1 and CDR2 (germline): SGHAT, FQNNGV. The junction had 1 base not matched to a gene; V was cut back by 5 bases and J by 4 bases. The CDR3 is made up of 13 amino acids. The CDR3 loop reads CASSGTDNEKLFF. CDR3 coding DNA: TGTGCCAGCAGCGGGACAGATAATGAAAAACTGTTTTTT.

V gene TRBV6-5 combines with J gene TRBJ1-1, with 7 bases lining up with TRBD1. The CDR3 consists of 15 residues. Trimming took 2 bases from V and 5 from J; bases not matched to a gene: 8. Germline V gene lookup returns CDR1 MNHEY and CDR2 SVGAGI. Here the CDR3 DNA reads TGTGCCAGCAGTTACCCACCAGGGGGAAGGACTGAAGCTTTCTTT. It specifies CASSYPPGGRTEAFF.

CDR3 nucleotides: TGTGCCATCAGTGAAGTAGCGGGGAATTACAATGAGCAGTTCTTC. Translation gives CAISEVAGNYNEQFF. V and J are TRBV10-3 and TRBJ2-1; 8 positions agree with TRBD2. With 3 bases clipped from V and 4 bases from J, the junction kept 5 bases outside the gene matches. CDR1 and CDR2 from the germline V gene are ENHRY and SYGVKD. This CDR3 comprises 15 residues.

The chain uses TRBV4-3 and TRBJ2-1, with TRBD2 identical over 7 bases. CDR1 and CDR2 from the germline V gene are LGHNA and YSLEER. The CDR3 consists of 16 residues. V lost 4 bases to trimming and J lost 2 bases; unmatched junction nucleotides: 8. CDR3 region: CASSPGVLAAYNEQFF. The DNA for the CDR3 is TGCGCCAGCAGCCCGGGGGTTCTAGCGGCCTACAATGAGCAGTTCTTC.

This chain uses TRBV10-3 with TRBJ1-1, with D possibly TRBD1 on 5 matching bases. Trimming pared 6 bases from V and 8 bases from J, leaving 16 bases between. The CDR3 runs to 13 residues. The germline V gene encodes CDR1 ENHRY and CDR2 SYGVKD. CDR3 DNA: TGTGCCATCAGATCACGGGGGGTCAGGGAAGCTTTCTTT. Translating it yields CAIRSRGVREAFF.

The chain has TRBV28 and TRBJ2-3; tentative D call: TRBD2 (6 bases). V was cut by 5 bases and J by 11 bases, with 14 bases left in between. The CDR3 runs 12 residues. Looked up from germline, CDR1 is MDHEN and CDR2 is SYDVKM. CDR3 DNA sequence: TGTGCCAGCAGTCCTTCGGGGGTCGGGCAGTATTTT. Translated, it gives CASSPSGVGQYF.

The CDR3 DNA is TGTGCCAGCAGCGCCCAATTAGCGAATGAGCAGTTCTTC. Protein sequence: CASSAQLANEQFF. V and J are TRBV9 and TRBJ2-1, with D tentatively TRBD2 (5 bases). In germline, CDR1 is SGDLS, CDR2 YYNGEE. This CDR3 contains 13 residues. V gave up 3 bases and J gave up 7 bases, with 11 bases separating them.

The chain uses TRBV10-2 and TRBJ2-3; D ambiguous. This CDR3 contains 12 residues. Deletions cut 5 bases from V and 2 bases from J, with 5 bases between. Germline V gene data show CDR1 as WSHSY and CDR2 as SAAADI. The CDR3 reads CASSSLTDTQYF. Here the CDR3 DNA reads TGCGCCAGCAGTTCTCTCACAGATACGCAGTATTTT.

As DNA, the CDR3 is TGTGCCTGGAGTGTACAAGGGGGAACTAATGAAAAACTGTTTTTT. It specifies CAWSVQGGTNEKLFF. This chain joins TRBV30 and TRBJ1-4, with D possibly TRBD1 on 6 matching bases. The germline gives CDR1 GTSNPN, CDR2 SVGIG (reference sequence). The CDR3 is 15 residues long. V lost 0 bases and J 1 base, leaving 9 bases between the germline ends.

This chain joins TRBV30 and TRBJ1-6, with 7 bases identical to TRBD1. The J segment lost 7 bases and the V segment lost 5 bases, leaving 8 bases of the junction unmatched. The CDR3 contains 14 residues. From germline, CDR1 is GTSNPN and CDR2 SVGIG (reference sequence). In nucleotides, the CDR3 is TGTGCCTGGGGGGGACAGAGGGGAAATTCACCCCTCCACTTT. Amino acid sequence: CAWGGQRGNSPLHF.